These 8 T cell receptor beta chains were sequenced from one sample in a study of blood T cell repertoires in COVID-19 (dated by TCRdb to 2020 to 2022). To prepare the library, the immunoSEQ multiplex PCR assay was applied. TCRdb took over this immuneACCESS table, retaining in-frame rearrangements with V and J assigned. Such tables are incomplete; in checked studies, under half of the missing clones stem from an unresolved V gene, and the remainder is unexplained. The sample table contains about 100,000 clones; only one count was recorded for less than 75% of them. The ten largest clones capture less than 2% of the sample. Sample: peripheral blood. All receptors come from a woman aged 40 to 55 with acute or convalescent COVID-19.

The gene calls are TRBV24-1 and TRBJ2-5; the match to TRBD1 covers 7 bases. There are 16 residues in the CDR3. Germline CDR1 and CDR2: KGHDR and SFDVKD. Germline trimming cut 3 bases from V and 7 bases from J; bases unmatched to any gene: 13. The CDR3 DNA reads as TGTGCCACCAGTGATCCCCGGGACAGCCAACGAGGGACCCAGTACTTC. This codes for CATSDPRDSQRGTQYF.

The chain couples TRBV25-1 to TRBJ1-1; D might be TRBD1 (5 bases). Trimming shortened V by 2 bases and J by 11 bases, and 9 bases separated the two germline ends. Germline V gene data show CDR1 as MGHDK and CDR2 as SYGVNS. The CDR3 covers 11 residues. In nucleotides, the CDR3 is TGTGCCAGCAGTGAACAGGGTTTTGCTTTCTTT. It yields the protein CASSEQGFAFF.

V usage is TRBV18 and J usage is TRBJ1-1, with D unclear. Germline CDR1 and CDR2: KGHSH and LQKENI. Trimming took off 0 bases at V and 0 bases at J, with 5 bases between the two ends. CDR3 length: 14 residues. The CDR3 region is CASSPPAVNTEAFF. CDR3 in DNA: TGTGCCAGCTCACCACCGGCAGTGAACACTGAAGCTTTCTTT.

This clone was counted many times. V is TRBV2 and J is TRBJ2-3, with a possible D match to TRBD1 (6 bases). Between the trimmed V and J ends, which lost 8 bases and 5 bases, there was a span of 8 bases. This CDR3 spans 11 amino acids. Germline loops: CDR1 SNHLY, CDR2 FYNNEI. The CDR3, as DNA: TGTGCCAGCCTCAGGGGAGATACGCAGTATTTT. It yields the protein CASLRGDTQYF.

The chain carries TRBV3-1 (or the pseudogene TRBV3-2) and TRBJ1-6; D gene ambiguous. This CDR3 region has 16 residues. Trimming pared 1 base from V and 7 bases from J, leaving 14 bases between. Germline-derived CDR1 and CDR2 are LGHDT and YNNKEL (reference sequence). CDR3 nucleotide sequence: TGTGCCAGCAGCCAAGGCGGTCCAGGAGGGAATTCACCCCTCCACTTT. Its translation: CASSQGGPGGNSPLHF.

The CDR3 region has the DNA TGTGCCAGCAGTTTCCGGACTAGCGGAATGTACAATGAGCAGTTCTTC. Its protein is CASSFRTSGMYNEQFF. The rearrangement uses TRBV6-5 and TRBJ2-1; 10 nucleotides match TRBD2. The V gene end was trimmed by 4 bases and the J gene end by 4 bases; junction bases not matched to a gene: 7. Germline V lookup: CDR1 MNHEY, CDR2 SVGAGI. The CDR3 is 16 residues long.

The V and J genes are TRBV2 and TRBJ1-1; D perhaps matches TRBD1 (5 bases). The CDR3 runs to 10 residues. The germline CDR1 and CDR2 sequences are SNHLY and FYNNEI. CDR3 in amino acids: CVRGVCEAFF. CDR3 DNA sequence: TGTGTAAGGGGTGTTTGTGAAGCTTTCTTT.

This chain links TRBV6-2 or TRBV6-3 with TRBJ1-5; TRBD1 might be the D (5 bases). Germline V gives CDR1 MNHEY, CDR2 SVGEGT. V gave up 6 bases and J gave up 6 bases, with 21 bases separating them. The CDR3 loop spans 16 amino acids. The CDR3 DNA follows: TGTGCCAGCAGCCCTTGGGGGGGGAGGGGAGGTCAGCCCCAGCATTTT. It is translated as CASSPWGGRGGQPQHF.